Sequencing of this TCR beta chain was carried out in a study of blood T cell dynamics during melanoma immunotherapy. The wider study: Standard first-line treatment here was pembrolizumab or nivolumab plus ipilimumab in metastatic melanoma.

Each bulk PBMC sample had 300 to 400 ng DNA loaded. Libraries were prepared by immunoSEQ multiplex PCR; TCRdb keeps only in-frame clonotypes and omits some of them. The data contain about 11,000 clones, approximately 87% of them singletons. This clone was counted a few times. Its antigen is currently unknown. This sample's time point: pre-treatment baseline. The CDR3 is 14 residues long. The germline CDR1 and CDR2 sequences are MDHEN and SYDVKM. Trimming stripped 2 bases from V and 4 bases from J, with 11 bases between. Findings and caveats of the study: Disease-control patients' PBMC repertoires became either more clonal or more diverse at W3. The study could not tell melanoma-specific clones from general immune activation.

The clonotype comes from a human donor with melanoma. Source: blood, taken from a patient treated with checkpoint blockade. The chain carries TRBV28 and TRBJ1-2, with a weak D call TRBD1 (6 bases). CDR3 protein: CASSLEGVGYGYTF. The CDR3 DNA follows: TGTGCCAGCAGTTTAGAGGGGGTGGGCTATGGCTACACCTTC.